This TCR beta chain is from a study of identical twins. Broader study findings: Cord blood's abundant beta clonotypes had fewer insertions, unlike memory repertoires. Out-of-frame TCR alpha sharing observed in monozygotic twins exceeded model estimates. Zero-insertion analyses might be partly confounded by invariant T cells like MAIT and iNKT.

There are 14 residues in the CDR3. Germline V gives CDR1 MGHRA, CDR2 YSYEKL. Trimming took off 6 bases at V and 0 bases at J, with 6 bases between the two ends. Template switching added a universal primer site; cDNA carried unique molecular identifiers. From the 5' RACE reads, TCRdb called clonotypes with MiXCR, one entry per CDR3 protein. In the table there are 500,000 to 650,000 distinct CDR3 sequences, roughly 7.1% of which are singletons. This clonotype occurred many times. The target antigen is unknown. This same sample was also taken into another study, of yellow fever vaccine responses in identical twins.

The sequenced sample was PBMCs. This receptor was identified in a young woman in good health. This rearrangement joins TRBV4-1 to TRBJ2-6; D remains ambiguous. CDR3: CASRETSGANVLTF. The DNA of the CDR3 is TGCGCCAGCAGGGAAACCTCTGGGGCCAACGTCCTGACTTTC.